This T cell receptor beta chain was retrieved from a study of blood T cell repertoires in COVID-19. Germline V gene sequence: CDR1 SGHRS, CDR2 YFSETQ. The CDR3 runs to 16 residues. V shed 0 bases, J shed 0 bases, and the junction held 2 bases outside the gene matches. The Seattle patients, enrolled during active infection, were followed longitudinally. To note about this clone: Other DNA sequences in the same sample also yield this CDR3.

Some clones are missing from TCRdb's copy, which holds only in-frame ones; the method was immunoSEQ multiplex PCR. The sample contains about 130,000 clones, more than 85% of which appear only once. The receptor's source is a man in his fifties or sixties with COVID-19, enrolled during active disease. Material for sequencing was peripheral blood. The V and J genes are TRBV5-1 and TRBJ2-2, with 7 bases fitting TRBD1. The CDR3 region has the DNA TGCGCCAGCAGCTTGGGGCAGGGGGCGAACACCGGGGAGCTGTTTTTT. The encoded protein is CASSLGQGANTGELFF.